The clone carrying this T cell receptor (beta chain) showed up just a few times. This sample stems from a study of blood T cell repertoires in COVID-19. In the study's own analysis: Reference gene primer amplification gave nucleated cell count estimates. Libraries were prepared by immunoSEQ multiplex PCR; TCRdb keeps only in-frame clonotypes and omits some of them. That table supplies the V and J calls and clone size; D and trimming were determined from the DNA. The sample shows over 100,000 clones, approximately 80% of them seen only once. The germline V gene encodes CDR1 MNHEY and CDR2 SVGAGI. CDR3 length equals 15 residues. V was pared by 9 bases and J by 0 bases, with 16 bases between.

The TCR originated in a woman aged 45-59 years with acute or convalescent COVID-19. The sequenced material came from peripheral blood. The chain employs TRBV6-5 and TRBJ2-3; D may be TRBD2 (6 bases). The CDR3 DNA reads as TGTGCCAGTGTGCTAGCGCCTACTAGCACAGATACGCAGTATTTT. It translates to CASVLAPTSTDTQYF.